This T cell receptor beta chain comes out of a study of STAT5B mutations in CD4+ large granular lymphocyte leukemia. Looking at the study overall: Healthy donors showed HLA-associated enrichment of the CDR3 'QG' motif. Regarding the study as a whole: TRBV06-family usage was enriched in top patient clones (8/27) versus controls (2/35).

Clones were sequenced by immunoSEQ multiplex PCR, and TCRdb holds only the in-frame ones, with some missing. This sample carries around 34,000 clones, around four fifths of them seen once, and the ten largest clones take about 4%. Turning to this clone: The antigen is unknown.

The CDR3 spans 13 residues. The germline V gene encodes CDR1 SNHLY and CDR2 FYNNEI. Deletions cut 6 bases from V and 5 bases from J, with 13 bases between. This TCR was recovered from a human donor in good health. The rearrangement links TRBV2 to TRBJ2-5; the D call may be TRBD1 or TRBD2 (5 bases each). The sequenced material came from CD4+ T cells from blood buffy coats. CDR3 protein: CASRARGGETQYF. CDR3 coding DNA: TGTGCCAGCAGAGCCCGGGGCGGGGAGACCCAGTACTTC.